This note documents a single T cell receptor beta chain sequence. Per the germline V gene, CDR1 is LGHNA and CDR2 is YSLEER. This CDR3 spans 13 amino acids. The ends were cut back, 3 bases at V and 3 bases at J, with 8 bases in the middle. TCRdb processed the RT-PCR reads anew with MiXCR; each CDR3 protein has one entry. The sample has more than 550,000 distinct CDR3 sequences; 12% to 15% are singletons. The sequence was collected from a female donor in good health, serving as a healthy control. Input material: memory CD4+ T cells from blood. The J gene is TRBJ1-2, the V gene TRBV4-3; D remains unclear. CDR3 DNA: TGCGCCAGCAGCCACACAACTGACTATGGCTACACCTTC. This sequence encodes CASSHTTDYGYTF.